Included here is one T cell receptor beta chain sequence, with context. Its matching antigen is unknown. TCRdb keeps only in-frame clones here, not all; method: immunoSEQ multiplex PCR. The table shows approximately 140,000 clones, with just under 95% occurring only once. This entry is derived from a study of T cell responses to AZD1222 COVID-19 vaccine. Germline assignment: CDR1 MDHEN and CDR2 SYDVKM. The V and J ends lost 6 bases and 6 bases respectively, with 15 bases between them. This CDR3 is 14 amino acids long. Findings of the study overall: Females made up more of the donors, who were largely white British, and clonal diversity may have come out too low. Along spike, vaccine-associated CD4 TCRs were found throughout, with dominance at 160-218 and 743-854. Recipients of AZD1222 seropositive at baseline numbered only six or seven.

Whether given at about 4 or about 12 weeks, second doses were pooled. The receptor was derived from an adult who received the AZD1222 COVID-19 vaccine. This rearrangement joins TRBV28 to TRBJ1-5; tentatively, D is TRBD1 (5 bases). This material consisted of peripheral blood, taken 28 days after the second AZD1222 dose. CDR3 protein: CASSSLRGSQPQHF. As DNA, the CDR3 is TGTGCCAGCAGCTCTTTAAGGGGATCTCAGCCCCAGCATTTT.